Shown below are 23 T cell receptor beta chains from a single sample sequenced in a study of tumor-infiltrating lymphocytes in oesophageal squamous cell carcinoma. One entry per CDR3 protein results from TCRdb running MiXCR on the PCR reads. The sample consists of 15,000 to 20,000 distinct CDR3 sequences, 47% of them appearing once. The specimen was normal esophageal tissue next to the tumor. The receptor set was obtained from a female donor with esophageal squamous cell carcinoma.

Ten or more counts support this clonotype. This sequence joins TRBV6-1 and TRBJ2-1; no firm D call. This CDR3 has 13 residues. Germline CDR1 and CDR2: MNHNS and SASEGT. V was trimmed by 7 bases and J by 0 bases, leaving 7 bases between them. This CDR3 is CASMQDSYNEQFF. CDR3 nucleotides: TGTGCCAGCATGCAAGACTCCTACAATGAGCAGTTCTTC.

This clonotype was seen only a few times. The gene calls are TRBV7-2 and TRBJ2-3, with D perhaps TRBD1 or TRBD2 (6 bases each). Per the germline V gene, CDR1 is SGHTA and CDR2 is FQGNSA. The CDR3 runs to 15 residues. Deletions cut 5 bases from V and 7 bases from J, with 19 bases between. This CDR3 reads CASSPSVGGGYTQYF. CDR3 bases: TGTGCCAGCAGCCCTTCCGTCGGGGGCGGATATACGCAGTATTTT.

This chain links TRBV6-6 with TRBJ2-4, with no clear D. The CDR3 extends over 13 amino acids. The V gene's germline CDR1 is MNHNY and CDR2 SVGAGI (reference sequence). Trimming removed 5 bases from V and 13 bases from J, with 18 bases in between. The CDR3 DNA reads as TGTGCCAGCAGTGACGGCGATTACAATGAGCAGTACTTC. The encoded protein is CASSDGDYNEQYF.

Relative to its sample, this clonotype is medium-sized. The V and J genes are TRBV7-8 and TRBJ2-5; TRBD2 might be the D (5 bases). Germline V gene lookup returns CDR1 SGHVS and CDR2 FQNEAQ. Deletions cut 6 bases from V and 10 bases from J, with 12 bases between. CDR3 length: 11 amino acids. The CDR3 sequence: CASSFQEVQYF. CDR3 DNA sequence: TGTGCCAGCAGTTTCCAGGAGGTCCAGTACTTC.

This clonotype was seen many times. The V gene is TRBV12-3 or TRBV12-4, the J gene TRBJ1-4, with a weak D call TRBD1 (5 bases). The V gene lost 2 bases and the J gene lost 10 bases, with 14 bases spanning the gap. The CDR3 is 14 residues long. This chain's CDR3 is CASSLMSSGGKLFF. The CDR3 nucleotides read TGTGCCAGCAGTTTAATGAGTAGTGGGGGAAAACTGTTTTTT.

The chain employs TRBV11-3 and TRBJ2-1; 14 nucleotides line up with TRBD2. The DNA end is more similar to TRBJ2-5, so the J call may be wrong. CDR1 and CDR2 (germline): SGHNT, YENEEA. This CDR3 has 16 amino acids. CDR3: CASSSGTSGSGETQYF. For the CDR3, the DNA is TGTGCCAGCAGCTCCGGGACTAGCGGGAGTGGGGAGACCCAGTACTTC.

This rearrangement joins TRBV7-9 to TRBJ2-7; D unresolved. The closer fit of TRBJ2-5 to the DNA end suggests the J call may be wrong. Per the germline V gene, CDR1 is SEHNR and CDR2 is FQNEAQ (reference sequence). The CDR3 loop spans 15 amino acids. CDR3 DNA: TGTGCCAGCAGCCCTGCATGGGCCCGCCAAGAGACCCAGTACTTC. Translating it yields CASSPAWARQETQYF.

The chain has TRBV7-9 and TRBJ2-3, with D tentatively TRBD2 (6 bases). The J call may be faulty, since TRBJ2-1 better matches the DNA end. This CDR3 is built from 13 residues. Germline CDR1 is SEHNR and CDR2 is FQNEAQ (reference sequence). The chain's CDR3 is CASSVGSNNEQFF. The CDR3 DNA reads as TGTGCCAGCAGCGTCGGGAGCAACAATGAGCAGTTCTTC.

This clonotype turned up a few times. The chain carries TRBV7-6 and TRBJ2-5; no clear D. Trimming took off 5 bases at V and 4 bases at J, with 5 bases between the two ends. This CDR3 contains 11 residues. Germline CDR1 SGHVS, CDR2 FNYEAQ. The CDR3 loop is CASSVGETQYF. The CDR3 region has the DNA TGTGCCAGCAGCGTTGGAGAGACCCAGTACTTC.

In its sample, this clonotype was seen once. This chain uses TRBV7-1 with TRBJ2-1; D remains ambiguous. TRBV7-1 is identified as an open reading frame with a role that is uncertain. The CDR3 contains 15 residues. The V end was cut by 6 bases, the J end by 7 bases, with 19 bases between. CDR3: CASSSDTWGRNEQFF. DNA of the CDR3: TGTGCCAGCAGTTCCGATACCTGGGGAAGGAATGAGCAGTTCTTC.

The chain is built from TRBV7-3 and TRBJ2-1, with a possible D match to TRBD1 (6 bases). The DNA end is more similar to TRBJ2-7, so the J call may be wrong. CDR1 and CDR2 (germline): SGHTA, FQGTGA. CDR3 length: 14 residues. CDR3 in amino acids: CASSQGGLTYEQYF. CDR3 sequence (DNA): TGTGCCAGCAGCCAAGGGGGATTGACTTACGAGCAGTACTTC.

This rearrangement joins TRBV7-2 to TRBJ2-5, with 14 positions matching TRBD2. Germline loops: CDR1 SGHTA, CDR2 FQGNSA. CDR3 length equals 18 residues. V shed 4 bases, J shed 2 bases, and the junction held 9 bases outside the gene matches. CDR3 amino acids: CASSSRLAGGPSQETQYF. The CDR3 nucleotides are TGTGCCAGCAGCTCCCGACTAGCGGGAGGGCCCTCTCAAGAGACCCAGTACTTC. The full variable domain, with the rest looked up from reference TRBV7-2 and TRBJ2-5, is GAGVSQSPSNKVTEKGKDVELRCDPISGHTALYWYRQSLGQGLEFLIYFQGNSAPDKSGLPSDRFSAERTGGSVSTLTIQRTQQEDSAVYLCASSSRLAGGPSQETQYFGPGTRLLVL.

Ten or more counts support this clonotype. The chain combines TRBV7-2 with TRBJ2-5; 10 nucleotides align to TRBD1. Germline trimming cut 5 bases from V and 5 bases from J; bases unmatched to any gene: 8. Germline lookup yields CDR1 SGHTA and CDR2 FQGNSA. CDR3 length: 15 residues. The CDR3 nucleotides are TGTGCCAGCAGCGCCGCGGGACAGGGGTGGGAGACCCAGTACTTC. This codes for CASSAAGQGWETQYF.

This clonotype was detected only a few times. The junction departs from the called germline gene at one end, perhaps through a read error. The chain links TRBV6-1 to TRBJ1-4, with D unresolved. The CDR3 runs to 18 residues. Germline V gives CDR1 MNHNS, CDR2 SASEGT. The CDR3 DNA sequence: TGTGCCAGCAGTTACGCGCCTAACCGGGGATCTACTAATGGAAAACTGTTTTTT. This translates into CASSYAPNRGSTNGKLFF.

This clonotype is judged medium-sized (0.01 to 0.1%). Possible read error: a much larger clone is one base away. V is TRBV7-2 and J is TRBJ2-7; 8 bases fit TRBD1. This CDR3 spans 15 amino acids. The germline V gene has CDR1 SGHTA and CDR2 FQGNSA. Losses at the gene ends were 1 base for V and 7 bases for J; bases not matched to a gene: 9. The CDR3 here is CASSLDPGGVNEQYF. The CDR3 DNA follows: TGTGCCAGCAGCTTAGATCCAGGGGGCGTGAATGAGCAGTACTTC.

The chain recombines TRBV12-3 or TRBV12-4 with TRBJ2-5; TRBD2 matches 10 bases. The J call is in doubt because the DNA end fits TRBJ2-1 better. The CDR3 has 17 residues. CDR3 loop: CASSSIPGLAWYNEQFF. The CDR3 DNA reads TGTGCCAGCAGTTCCATTCCGGGACTAGCGTGGTACAATGAGCAGTTCTTC.

With regard to this clonotype: The conserved final phenylalanine or tryptophan is absent from the CDR3, which likely points to a read error. No DNA is shown, since the ends of the CDR3 on it are uncertain; the CDR3 is the one TCRdb lists. The chain employs TRBV7-2 and TRBJ2-6; the D call in the table, TRBD1, was not verified against the DNA. Per germline, CDR1 SGHTA and CDR2 FQGNSA. With termini counted, the CDR3 has 16 amino acids. CDR3 protein: CASSRDRGLETQYFGA.

This clonotype turned up a few times. The chain recombines TRBV7-2 with TRBJ2-1; 12 bases are shared with TRBD2. J lost 2 bases, V lost 4 bases, and 3 bases had no gene match. Germline CDR1 is SGHTA and CDR2 is FQGNSA. The CDR3 contains 16 residues. The CDR3 loop reads CASSSRLAGAYNEQFF. The CDR3 region has the DNA TGTGCCAGCAGCTCCAGACTAGCGGGGGCCTACAATGAGCAGTTCTTC.

This clonotype was seen many times. Here the CDR3 omits its conserved ending phenylalanine or tryptophan, so a read error is the likely source. The DNA is left out, because the CDR3 cannot be placed on it with certainty; the CDR3 is given as TCRdb lists it. The chain couples TRBV6-1 to TRBJ1-1; the table's D call, TRBD1, has no DNA check behind it. Germline V gives CDR1 MNHNS, CDR2 SASEGT. The CDR3 numbers 18 amino acids, ends counted. CDR3 protein: CASSSMTGGSIMATPSVR.

This chain uses TRBV7-3 with TRBJ2-4; D is ambiguous. TRBJ2-1 explains the end of the DNA better; the J call may be wrong. CDR1 is SGHTA, CDR2 FQGTGA, per germline. The CDR3 runs to 13 residues. In DNA form, the CDR3 reads TGTGCCAGCAGCTTAGGCCAATACAATGAGCAGTTCTTC. It is translated as CASSLGQYNEQFF.

In its sample, this clonotype was seen many times. The chain joins TRBV5-1 to TRBJ2-7, with D unclear. The length of the CDR3 is 13 residues. The germline V and J ends were trimmed by 0 bases and 2 bases, with 6 bases remaining between them. CDR1 SGHRS and CDR2 YFSETQ come from the germline V gene. DNA of the CDR3: TGCGCCAGCAGCTTGGCCAGACCCTACGAGCAGTACTTC. The encoded protein is CASSLARPYEQYF.

The chain combines TRBV7-2 with TRBJ2-5; D may be TRBD1 (7 bases). Trimming took off 2 bases at V and 4 bases at J, with 11 bases between the two ends. This CDR3 is built from 14 residues. Germline V gives CDR1 SGHTA, CDR2 FQGNSA. The CDR3 here is CASSLQGGGETQYF. In nucleotides, the CDR3 is TGTGCCAGCAGCTTACAGGGGGGTGGAGAGACCCAGTACTTC.

The genes are TRBV18 and TRBJ2-3, with TRBD1 matching 9 bases. The DNA end is more similar to TRBJ2-1, so the J call may be wrong. Germline-derived CDR1 and CDR2 are KGHSH and LQKENI. The CDR3 totals 14 residues. CDR3 region: CASSPTGGWETQFF. CDR3 DNA: TGTGCCAGCTCCCCCACAGGGGGCTGGGAGACCCAGTTCTTC.